The 13 T cell receptor beta chains in this list originate from one sample, sequenced in a study of blood T cell repertoires in COVID-19. TCRdb's table, derived via immunoSEQ multiplex PCR, lists solely in-frame clones and lacks some. The sample includes nearly 300,000 clones, more than 70% of them seen just once. Sequenced input: peripheral blood. These receptors originate from a young woman who had recovered from COVID-19.

Remarks on this clone: Within the sample, other DNA sequences also encode this same CDR3. This chain links TRBV19 with TRBJ1-2; D is unclear. This CDR3 has 12 amino acids. The V end was cut by 5 bases, the J end by 0 bases, with 4 bases between. The germline V gene encodes CDR1 LNHDA and CDR2 SQIVND (reference sequence). For the CDR3, the DNA is TGTGCCAGTAGTGCGGCTAACTATGGCTACACCTTC. Translated, it gives CASSAANYGYTF.

This clone is a singleton in its sample. This rearrangement joins TRBV5-1 to TRBJ2-3; TRBD1 might be the D (6 bases). The CDR3 has 15 residues. V dropped 2 bases and J dropped 2 bases, with 12 bases sitting between them. Germline V gene data show CDR1 as SGHRS and CDR2 as YFSETQ. CDR3 sequence: CASSLYQGPTDTQYF. DNA for the CDR3: TGCGCCAGCAGCTTATATCAGGGGCCCACAGATACGCAGTATTTT.

This clone was seen just once. This chain joins TRBV6-2 or TRBV6-3 and TRBJ2-1, with 12 bases lining up with TRBD2. J was trimmed by 9 bases and V by 4 bases; bases with no gene match: 7. The length of the CDR3 is 15 residues. CDR1 and CDR2 from the germline V gene are MNHEY and SVGEGT. CDR3 in amino acids: CASSSPSGGAGEQFF. DNA of the CDR3: TGTGCCAGCAGTTCTCCTAGCGGGGGGGCGGGTGAGCAGTTCTTC.

The rearrangement links TRBV5-6 to TRBJ1-1; 7 nucleotides align to TRBD1. CDR1 is SGHDT and CDR2 is YYEEEE in the germline V gene. The CDR3 consists of 14 residues. Trimming took 4 bases from V and 6 from J; bases not matched to a gene: 9. CDR3 amino acids: CASSPTARGAEAFF. The CDR3 nucleotides are TGTGCCAGCAGCCCAACGGCCAGGGGGGCTGAAGCTTTCTTT. Filled out from reference TRBV5-6 and TRBJ1-1, the complete variable domain reads DAGVTQSPTHLIKTRGQQVTLRCSPKSGHDTVSWYQQALGQGPQFIFQYYEEEERQRGNFPDRFSGHQFPNYSSELNVNALLLGDSALYLCASSPTARGAEAFFGQGTRLTVV.

The chain combines TRBV9 with TRBJ2-3; TRBD1 matches 11 bases. Germline V gene sequence: CDR1 SGDLS, CDR2 YYNGEE. V shed 0 bases and J 0 bases; nucleotides not matched to a gene: 6. The CDR3 runs 18 residues. CDR3 DNA sequence: TGTGCCAGCAGCGTAGAACCCGGGACAGGGGGTAGCACAGATACGCAGTATTTT. Translation: CASSVEPGTGGSTDTQYF.

The V call is TRBV6-5, the J call TRBJ2-7; D is undetermined. Per germline, CDR1 MNHEY and CDR2 SVGAGI. V was shortened by 6 bases and J by 2 bases, with 8 bases between the two germline ends. The CDR3 consists of 12 residues. Here the CDR3 reads CASSSLTYEQYF. CDR3 DNA sequence: TGTGCCAGCAGCTCACTAACCTACGAGCAGTACTTC.

The J gene is TRBJ1-3, the V gene TRBV15; D gene ambiguous. V lost 0 bases to trimming and J lost 4 bases, with 4 bases between them. The CDR3 length is 13 residues. Germline CDR1 and CDR2: LNHNV and YYDKDF (reference sequence). The CDR3 sequence is CATSRDRGNTIYF. CDR3 in DNA: TGTGCCACCAGCAGAGATAGAGGAAACACCATATATTTT.

This chain links TRBV28 with TRBJ1-6; no definite D call. Between the trimmed V and J ends, which lost 6 bases and 3 bases, there was a span of 12 bases. This CDR3 has 15 residues. The germline gives CDR1 MDHEN, CDR2 SYDVKM. CDR3 sequence (DNA): TGTGCCAGCAGCGGGAGACAAGTCTATAATTCACCCCTCCACTTT. Translation gives CASSGRQVYNSPLHF. Full variable domain (remainder filled in from reference TRBV28 and TRBJ1-6): DVKVTQSSRYLVKRTGEKVFLECVQDMDHENMFWYRQDPGLGLRLIYFSYDVKMKEKGDIPEGYSVSREKKERFSLILESASTNQTSMYLCASSGRQVYNSPLHFGNGTRLTVT.

J is TRBJ1-2 and V is TRBV27, with 7 bases identical to TRBD1. After removal of 6 bases from V and 4 bases from J, the junction contained 11 bases not matched to a gene. The CDR3 consists of 15 residues. Germline CDR1 reads MNHEY; CDR2 reads SMNVEV (reference sequence). The CDR3 sequence: CASRPQPGQPYGYTF. CDR3 coding DNA: TGTGCCAGCAGACCCCAACCGGGACAGCCCTATGGCTACACCTTC.

The chain is built from TRBV6-1 and TRBJ1-5; 9 bases are shared with TRBD1. CDR3 length: 17 residues. Per the germline V gene, CDR1 is MNHNS and CDR2 is SASEGT. V lost 4 bases, J lost 7 bases, and 14 bases stayed unmatched. Here the CDR3 reads CASSGNRDRALGQPQHF. CDR3 DNA: TGTGCCAGCAGTGGTAACCGGGACAGGGCCCTTGGGCAGCCCCAGCATTTT.

V gene TRBV2 combines with J gene TRBJ2-5, with D perhaps TRBD1 (5 bases). The germline gives CDR1 SNHLY, CDR2 FYNNEI. Trimming shortened V by 4 bases and J by 1 base, and 10 bases separated the two germline ends. The CDR3 is made up of 14 amino acids. Here the CDR3 DNA reads TGTGCCAGCAGTGCGATGGGGCCCCAAGAGACCCAGTACTTC. Its translation is CASSAMGPQETQYF.

CDR3 loop: CASLEGPSTDTQYF. For the CDR3, the DNA is TGCGCCAGCCTCGAGGGTCCTAGCACAGATACGCAGTATTTT. V is TRBV5-1 and J is TRBJ2-3, with D perhaps TRBD2 (5 bases). CDR3 length: 14 amino acids. V was clipped by 7 bases and J by 0 bases, with 12 bases between them. CDR1 and CDR2 from the germline V gene are SGHRS and YFSETQ.

This chain joins TRBV18 and TRBJ1-3, with 9 bases fitting TRBD1. Germline values: CDR1 KGHSH, CDR2 LQKENI. The J segment lost 3 bases and the V segment lost 3 bases, leaving 3 bases of the junction unmatched. The CDR3 is 15 amino acids. CDR3 loop: CASSPGQGGGNTIYF. The CDR3 coding sequence is TGTGCCAGCTCACCGGGACAGGGAGGTGGAAACACCATATATTTT.